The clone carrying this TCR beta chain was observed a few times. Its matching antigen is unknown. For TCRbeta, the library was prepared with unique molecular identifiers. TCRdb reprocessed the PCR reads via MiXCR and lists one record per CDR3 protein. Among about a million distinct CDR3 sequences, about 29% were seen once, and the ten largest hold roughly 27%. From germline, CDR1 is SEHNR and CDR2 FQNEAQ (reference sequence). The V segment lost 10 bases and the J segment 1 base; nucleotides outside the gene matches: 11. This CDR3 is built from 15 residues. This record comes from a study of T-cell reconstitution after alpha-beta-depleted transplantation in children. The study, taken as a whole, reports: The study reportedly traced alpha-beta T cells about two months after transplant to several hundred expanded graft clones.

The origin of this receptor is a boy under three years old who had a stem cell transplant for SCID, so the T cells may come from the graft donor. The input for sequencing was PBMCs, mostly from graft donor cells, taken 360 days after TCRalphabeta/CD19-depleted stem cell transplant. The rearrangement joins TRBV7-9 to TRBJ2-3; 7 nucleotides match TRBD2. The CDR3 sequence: CATMPGAGGTDTQYF. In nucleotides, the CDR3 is TGTGCCACCATGCCCGGGGCGGGGGGCACAGATACGCAGTATTTT.